This section outlines one T cell receptor beta chain sequence together with its context. This entry comes from a study of blood T cell repertoires in COVID-19. The data were produced by immunoSEQ multiplex PCR, yet TCRdb's version contains in-frame clones alone and is incomplete. The data show some 49,000 clones, with 82% seen just once and less than 3% held by the top ten. The specimen was peripheral blood. This TCR was sampled from an older woman with acute or convalescent COVID-19.

The CDR3 is CASSDTGTTVPQHF. In DNA form, the CDR3 reads TGTGCCAGCAGTGATACAGGGACGACCGTGCCCCAGCATTTT. This chain connects TRBV6-1 to TRBJ1-5, with a tentative D call TRBD1 (6 bases). Germline V lookup: CDR1 MNHNS, CDR2 SASEGT. The CDR3 totals 14 residues. Trimming left V 3 bases short and J 9 bases short, with 15 bases between.